The rows below give T cell receptor beta chains drawn from one sample of a study of CD4+ T cells in melanoma. Sequencing used immunoSEQ multiplex PCR; TCRdb keeps in-frame clones, though not all of them. The sample includes over 10,000 clones, about 74% of them seen just once. The specimen sequenced was cells from a culture (not recorded whether cultured in vitro). The receptor source for this set is a human donor with melanoma. Each CDR3 is given with its conserved first and last residue. A D gene is named only where the DNA matches it firmly. Clone size is stated in some rows and not others, as once, few, many or a class when expanded.

CDR3 DNA,CDR3 protein,D gene,V gene,J gene,clone size
TGTGCCATCAGTGGCGACACCTCCGGCTACACCTTC,CAISGDTSGYTF,.,TRBV10-3,TRBJ1-2,.
TGTGCCAGCGGGCCCCCCGGCGCTCCCTACAATGAGCAGTTCTTC,CASGPPGAPYNEQFF,.,TRBV9,TRBJ2-1,.
TGTGCCAGCAGCTTATGGACACATAGCACAGATACGCAGTATTTT,CASSLWTHSTDTQYF,.,TRBV11-2,TRBJ2-3,.
TGTGCCAGCAGCTTGGTGGCAGCAACTAATGAAAAACTGTTTTTT,CASSLVAATNEKLFF,.,TRBV5-6,TRBJ1-4,.
TGCGCCAGCAGCTTGGGGGACAGGGCGGGCGGCTACACCTTC,CASSLGDRAGGYTF,TRBD1,TRBV5-1,TRBJ1-2,.
TGTGCCAGCAGCTTGAATCCCCGGTCCGACCAAGAGACCCAGTACTTC,CASSLNPRSDQETQYF,.,TRBV5-4,TRBJ2-5,.
TGTGCCAGCAGCGTCCAGGGGGCGCCTGGAAACACCATATATTTT,CASSVQGAPGNTIYF,TRBD1,TRBV9,TRBJ1-3,.
TGTGCCAGCTCACCTTTGGACAGAAACGAGCAGTACTTC,CASSPLDRNEQYF,.,TRBV18,TRBJ2-7,.
TGTGCCAGCAGCCGCGCAGGGCTGAGCAATCAGCCCCAGCATTTT,CASSRAGLSNQPQHF,.,TRBV7-2,TRBJ1-5,few
TGCGCCAGCAGGGACCTACAGGGATCAGCTTTCTTT,CASRDLQGSAFF,.,TRBV5-1,TRBJ1-1,few
TGCGCCAGCAGCCAAGCGTACAGGGAAAGCTCCTACGAGCAGTACTTC,CASSQAYRESSYEQYF,.,TRBV4-1,TRBJ2-7,.
TGTGCCAGCAGCTCCAGACAGGGGCGGGAGGCTTTCTTT,CASSSRQGREAFF,TRBD1,TRBV7-6,TRBJ1-1,.
TGTGCCAGTAGTACCTCGGCCCGGGGGGGGTATTCACCCCTCCACTTT,CASSTSARGGYSPLHF,.,TRBV19,TRBJ1-6,.
TGCGCCAGCAGCTTGGATCCGGGGGCGCGAGGCTATGGCTACACCTTC,CASSLDPGARGYGYTF,.,TRBV5-1,TRBJ1-2,.
TGTGCCAGCAGCTTGGGGCAAGAGACCCAGTACTTC,CASSLGQETQYF,.,TRBV5-4,TRBJ2-5,.
TGTGCCAGCAGCTTGACAGGTACGTCGCGAGCTTTCTTT,CASSLTGTSRAFF,.,TRBV5-6,TRBJ1-1,.
TGTGCCAGCAGCCGCGGGGGTTACTCCTACAATGAGCAGTTCTTC,CASSRGGYSYNEQFF,TRBD2,TRBV7-9,TRBJ2-1,.
TGTGCCAGCAGCGCGGGACAGACCTACACTGAAGCTTTCTTT,CASSAGQTYTEAFF,TRBD1,TRBV9,TRBJ1-1,.
TGTGCCAGCAGCTTATACCGGGACATTGGGCATGCAACTAATGAAAAACTGTTTTTT,CASSLYRDIGHATNEKLFF,.,TRBV5-6,TRBJ1-4,.
TGCGCCAGCAGGGGGCGTTCAACCGGGGAGCTGTTTTTT,CASRGRSTGELFF,.,TRBV10-2,TRBJ2-2,.
TGTGCCTGGACTAAGGGGGCTTCCTACAATGAGCAGTTCTTC,CAWTKGASYNEQFF,TRBD1,TRBV30,TRBJ2-1,.
TGTGCCAGCAGTTACCCGAAGCGGGGGGAGCAGTTCTTC,CASSYPKRGEQFF,TRBD2,TRBV6-5,TRBJ2-1,.
TGTGCCAGCAGCCAGGCGTTATATGGCTACACCTTC,CASSQALYGYTF,.,TRBV5-8,TRBJ1-2,.
TGTGCCAGCAGCCTCCGGGACTCTTCCTACGAGCAGTACTTC,CASSLRDSSYEQYF,.,TRBV7-9,TRBJ2-7,.
TGCGCCAGCAGCTTGGATTCGGAGGACACTGAAGCTTTCTTT,CASSLDSEDTEAFF,.,TRBV5-1,TRBJ1-1,few
TGTGCCACCAGCGGGCCTTGGGACAGGGGCAGATATAGCAATCAGCCCCAGCATTTT,CATSGPWDRGRYSNQPQHF,TRBD1,TRBV15,TRBJ1-5,.
TGTGCCAGCAGCCCCCGGGACAGACAAGAGACCCAGTACTTC,CASSPRDRQETQYF,TRBD1,TRBV7-2,TRBJ2-5,once
TGTGCCAGCAGTGAAGCGGTCGCGAGCACCATATATTTT,CASSEAVASTIYF,.,TRBV2,TRBJ1-3,.
TGTGCCAGCAGTGTCCTTCTATCCAGCGGGATTGGGGGACAAGAGACCCAGTACTTC,CASSVLLSSGIGGQETQYF,TRBD2,TRBV6-1,TRBJ2-5,.
TGTGCCAGCAGCTTAGGGACAGGTCCAACTGAAGCTTTCTTT,CASSLGTGPTEAFF,TRBD1,TRBV11-2,TRBJ1-1,.
TGTGCCAGCTCCTCAATAGCCCCGGACAGTTCGAATTCACCCCTCCACTTT,CASSSIAPDSSNSPLHF,.,TRBV18,TRBJ1-6,.
TGCGCCAGCAGCACCGCGACAGGGACGGATACGCAGTATTTT,CASSTATGTDTQYF,TRBD1,TRBV5-1,TRBJ2-3,.
TGTGCCAGCAGCTTAGATTTTCAGACCCAGTACTTC,CASSLDFQTQYF,.,TRBV7-9,TRBJ2-5,.
TGTGCCAGCAGTTTATCCAAAGTTCAGCCCCAGCATTTT,CASSLSKVQPQHF,.,TRBV27,TRBJ1-5,.
TGTGCCAGCAGCTTCACAGGTAGCAATCAGCCCCAGCATTTT,CASSFTGSNQPQHF,.,TRBV5-6,TRBJ1-5,once
TGCGCCAGCAGCTTGAGGGACAGGCTTGACGAGCAGTACTTC,CASSLRDRLDEQYF,TRBD1,TRBV5-1,TRBJ2-7,.
TGTGCCAGCAGCCAGGGGCTCACTTACGGAAGAGCTTTCTTT,CASSQGLTYGRAFF,.,TRBV4-2,TRBJ1-1,.
TGTGCCAGCAGCCCTCAGGGCTACCTCACTGAAGCTTTCTTT,CASSPQGYLTEAFF,.,TRBV28,TRBJ1-1,.
TGTGCCAGCAGTCCGCGGGGGGGCGGCACAGATACGCAGTATTTT,CASSPRGGGTDTQYF,TRBD2,TRBV6-5,TRBJ2-3,.
TGTGCCAGCAGCGCCTCGGGACAACTAGGCACTGAAGCTTTCTTT,CASSASGQLGTEAFF,.,TRBV9,TRBJ1-1,.
TGTGCCAGCAGTGACGACAGGGGCGACACTGAAGCTTTCTTT,CASSDDRGDTEAFF,TRBD1,TRBV25-1,TRBJ1-1,.
TGTGCCAGCAGCTTCGGGTTCCTAAAACGGGGAAACACCATATATTTT,CASSFGFLKRGNTIYF,.,TRBV7-8,TRBJ1-3,.
TGTGCCAGCTCACCACAACAGGCCGGCTACGAGCAGTACTTC,CASSPQQAGYEQYF,.,TRBV18,TRBJ2-7,.
TGTGCCAGCAGTTTAGTCAGACCCTACGAGCAGTACTTC,CASSLVRPYEQYF,.,TRBV28,TRBJ2-7,.
TGTGCCAGCAGCTACACTCGGGACTCTGGAAACACCATATATTTT,CASSYTRDSGNTIYF,.,TRBV4-2,TRBJ1-3,.
TGTGCCTGGAGTGTAGGGACAGGGAATTCTCTAGCTTTCTTT,CAWSVGTGNSLAFF,TRBD1,TRBV30,TRBJ1-1,.
TGTGCCAGCAGCTTTAGCACAGATACGCAGTATTTT,CASSFSTDTQYF,.,TRBV5-4,TRBJ2-3,.
TGTGCCAGCAGCGAACAGGGTGTCGAGTTCACTAATGAAAAACTGTTTTTT,CASSEQGVEFTNEKLFF,.,TRBV6-1,TRBJ1-4,.
TGTGCCAGTAGAGTTGCAGGTTTGGGTCCAGAAAAACTGTTTTTT,CASRVAGLGPEKLFF,.,TRBV6-1,TRBJ1-4,.
TGTGCCAGTAGTATCAAAGTCGTAGGGGGATCTACGAATCAGTATGGCTACACCTTC,CASSIKVVGGSTNQYGYTF,.,TRBV19,TRBJ1-2,.
TGTGCCAGCAGCCCTACCAGGTACACTGAAGCTTTCTTT,CASSPTRYTEAFF,.,TRBV11-2,TRBJ1-1,.
TGTGCCAGCAGCTTTGCCACTACAGGGAGTACTGAAGCTTTCTTT,CASSFATTGSTEAFF,.,TRBV11-1,TRBJ1-1,.
TGTGCCAGCAGCCAGCTAGGAGGGGTAGAGGATGGCTACACCTTC,CASSQLGGVEDGYTF,.,TRBV7-8,TRBJ1-2,once
TGTGCCAGCAGCCCAGACGGGACTAGCGGAAATACGCAGTATTTT,CASSPDGTSGNTQYF,TRBD2,TRBV5-4,TRBJ2-3,.
TGTGCCAGCAGTGAGAGGCCGTTGGACAGTAGGAACACTGAAGCTTTCTTT,CASSERPLDSRNTEAFF,.,TRBV6-1,TRBJ1-1,.
TGTGCCAGCAGCCGCGGGACCGGCGGATTGGCCAACTCCTACGAGCAGTACTTC,CASSRGTGGLANSYEQYF,.,TRBV11-2,TRBJ2-7,.
TGTGCCAGCAGCCTAACCGGGACTAGCGGGGCTAAGGAGTTCTTC,CASSLTGTSGAKEFF,TRBD2,TRBV7-9,TRBJ2-1,.
TGTGCCAGCAGCCCAAAGACGGGTGTGCGAGCTTTCTTT,CASSPKTGVRAFF,.,TRBV11-2,TRBJ1-1,few
TGCAGCGTTGTAGGGGCTGAAGCTTTCTTT,CSVVGAEAFF,.,TRBV29-1,TRBJ1-1,.